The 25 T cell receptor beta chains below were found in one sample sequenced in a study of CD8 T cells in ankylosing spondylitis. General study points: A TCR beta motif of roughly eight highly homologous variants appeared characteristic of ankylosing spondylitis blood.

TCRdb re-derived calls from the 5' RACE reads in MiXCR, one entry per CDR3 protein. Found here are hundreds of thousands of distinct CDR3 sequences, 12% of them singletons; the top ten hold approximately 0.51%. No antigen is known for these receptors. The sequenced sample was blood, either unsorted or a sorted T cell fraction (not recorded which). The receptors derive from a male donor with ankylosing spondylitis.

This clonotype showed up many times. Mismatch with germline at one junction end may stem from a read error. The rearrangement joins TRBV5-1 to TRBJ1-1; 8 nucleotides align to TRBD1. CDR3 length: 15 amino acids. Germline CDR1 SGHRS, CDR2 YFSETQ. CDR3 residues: CASTLTGATGTEAFF. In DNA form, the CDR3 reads TGCGCCAGCACCTTGACAGGGGCTACGGGTACTGAAGCTTTCTTT.

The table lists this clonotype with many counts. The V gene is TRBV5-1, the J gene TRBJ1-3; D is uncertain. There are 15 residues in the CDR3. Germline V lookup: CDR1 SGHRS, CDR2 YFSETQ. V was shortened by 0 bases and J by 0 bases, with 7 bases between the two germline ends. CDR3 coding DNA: TGCGCCAGCAGCTTGGCCGTGGGCTCTGGAAACACCATATATTTT. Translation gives CASSLAVGSGNTIYF.

CDR3 loop: CSARAPRGNIQYF. CDR3 DNA: TGCAGTGCTAGAGCCCCAAGGGGAAACATTCAGTACTTC. The V call is TRBV20-1, the J call TRBJ2-4, with TRBD1 as a possible D gene (5 bases). Germline CDR1 DFQATT, CDR2 SNEGSKA (reference sequence). The CDR3 is 13 residues long. Deletions cut 1 base from V and 6 bases from J, with 10 bases between.

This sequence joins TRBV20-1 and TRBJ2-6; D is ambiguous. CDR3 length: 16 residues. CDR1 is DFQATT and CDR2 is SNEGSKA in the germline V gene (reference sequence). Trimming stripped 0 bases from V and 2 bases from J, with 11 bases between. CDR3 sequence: CSARDQTKPGANVLTF. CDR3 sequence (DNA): TGCAGTGCTAGAGATCAGACAAAACCTGGGGCCAACGTCCTGACTTTC.

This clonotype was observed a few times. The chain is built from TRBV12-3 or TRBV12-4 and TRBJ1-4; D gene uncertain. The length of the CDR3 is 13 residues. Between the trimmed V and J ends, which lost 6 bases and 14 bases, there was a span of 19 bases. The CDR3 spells CASRTQLKDLLFF. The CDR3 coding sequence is TGTGCCAGCAGGACTCAACTTAAGGATCTTCTGTTTTTT.

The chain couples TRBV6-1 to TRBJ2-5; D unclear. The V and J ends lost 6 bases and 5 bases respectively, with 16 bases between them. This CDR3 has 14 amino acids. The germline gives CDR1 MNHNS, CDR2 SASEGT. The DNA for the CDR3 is TGTGCCAGCAGCCGAGCTCGGGTTGGGGAGACCCAGTACTTC. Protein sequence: CASSRARVGETQYF.

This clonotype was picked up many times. This CDR3 reads CARALQGATRQPQHF. CDR3 bases: TGTGCCAGGGCACTCCAGGGGGCAACACGACAGCCCCAGCATTTT. V and J are TRBV27 and TRBJ1-5, with TRBD1 matching 8 bases. The CDR3 spans 15 residues. The J segment lost 7 bases and the V segment lost 9 bases, leaving 14 bases of the junction unmatched. Looked up from germline, CDR1 is MNHEY and CDR2 is SMNVEV (reference sequence).

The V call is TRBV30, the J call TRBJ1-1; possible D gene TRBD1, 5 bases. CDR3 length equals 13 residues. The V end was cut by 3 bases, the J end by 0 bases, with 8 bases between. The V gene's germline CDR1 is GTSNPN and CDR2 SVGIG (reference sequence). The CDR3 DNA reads TGTGCCTGGAGGGCAGGGATGAACACTGAAGCTTTCTTT. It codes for CAWRAGMNTEAFF.

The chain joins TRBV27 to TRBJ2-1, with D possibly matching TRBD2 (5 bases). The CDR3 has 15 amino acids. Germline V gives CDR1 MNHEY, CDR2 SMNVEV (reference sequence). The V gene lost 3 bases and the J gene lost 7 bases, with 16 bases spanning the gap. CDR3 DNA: TGTGCCAGCAGTTTCCATTCGATTGGAGGAAATGAGCAGTTCTTC. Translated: CASSFHSIGGNEQFF.

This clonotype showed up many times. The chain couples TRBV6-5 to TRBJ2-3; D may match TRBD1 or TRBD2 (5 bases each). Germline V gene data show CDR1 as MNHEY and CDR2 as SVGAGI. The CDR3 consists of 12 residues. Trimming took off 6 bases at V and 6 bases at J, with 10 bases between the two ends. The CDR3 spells CASSPEGDTQYF. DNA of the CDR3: TGTGCCAGCAGCCCAGAGGGGGATACGCAGTATTTT.

CDR3 residues: CASRSDAGTYNEQFF. CDR3 bases: TGTGCCAGCAGATCTGATGCGGGTACCTACAATGAGCAGTTCTTC. This chain uses TRBV6-1 with TRBJ2-1; possible D gene TRBD2, 5 bases. V dropped 6 bases and J dropped 2 bases, with 14 bases sitting between them. The CDR3 sequence is 15 residues long. CDR1 is MNHNS and CDR2 is SASEGT in the germline V gene.

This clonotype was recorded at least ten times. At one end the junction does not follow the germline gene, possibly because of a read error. The CDR3 protein is CASSRGGNTEAFF. As DNA, the CDR3 is TGTGCCAGCAGCCGGGGGGGGAACACTGAAGCTTTCTTT. The V gene is TRBV5-1, the J gene TRBJ1-1, with D perhaps matching TRBD1 (5 bases). CDR1 is SGHRS, CDR2 YFSETQ, per germline. CDR3 length: 13 amino acids.

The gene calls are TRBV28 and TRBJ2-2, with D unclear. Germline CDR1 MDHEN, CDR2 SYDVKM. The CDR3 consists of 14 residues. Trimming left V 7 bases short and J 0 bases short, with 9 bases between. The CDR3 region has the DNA TGTGCCAGCACAACCACCACGAACACCGGGGAGCTGTTTTTT. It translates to CASTTTTNTGELFF. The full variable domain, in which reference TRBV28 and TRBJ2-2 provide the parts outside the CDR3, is DVKVTQSSRYLVKRTGEKVFLECVQDMDHENMFWYRQDPGLGLRLIYFSYDVKMKEKGDIPEGYSVSREKKERFSLILESASTNQTSMYLCASTTTTNTGELFFGEGSRLTVL.

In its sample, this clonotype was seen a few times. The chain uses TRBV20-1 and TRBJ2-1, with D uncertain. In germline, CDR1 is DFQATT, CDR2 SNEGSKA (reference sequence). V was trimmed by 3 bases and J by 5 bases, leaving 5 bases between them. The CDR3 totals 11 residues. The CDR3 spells CSARPNNEQFF. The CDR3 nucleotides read TGCAGTGCTAGGCCCAACAATGAGCAGTTCTTC.

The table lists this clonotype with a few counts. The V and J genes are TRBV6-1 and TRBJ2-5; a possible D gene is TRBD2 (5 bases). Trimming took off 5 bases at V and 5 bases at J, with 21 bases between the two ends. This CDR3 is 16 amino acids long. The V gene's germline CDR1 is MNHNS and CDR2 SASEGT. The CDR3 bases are TGTGCCAGCAGTCGCTATAGACGGGGTTCGGAGGAGACCCAGTACTTC. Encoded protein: CASSRYRRGSEETQYF.

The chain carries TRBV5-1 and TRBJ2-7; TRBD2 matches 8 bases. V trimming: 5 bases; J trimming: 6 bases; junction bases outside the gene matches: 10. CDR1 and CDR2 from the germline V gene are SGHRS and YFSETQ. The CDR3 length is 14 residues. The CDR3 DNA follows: TGCGCCAGCAGTGTGGGGGGACTAGTCCCCGAGCAGTACTTC. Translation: CASSVGGLVPEQYF.

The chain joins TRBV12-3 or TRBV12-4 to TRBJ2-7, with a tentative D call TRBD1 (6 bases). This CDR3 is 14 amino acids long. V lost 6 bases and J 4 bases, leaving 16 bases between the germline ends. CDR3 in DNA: TGTGCCAGCAGCCGAACCTCAACAGGGTACGAGCAGTACTTC. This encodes CASSRTSTGYEQYF.

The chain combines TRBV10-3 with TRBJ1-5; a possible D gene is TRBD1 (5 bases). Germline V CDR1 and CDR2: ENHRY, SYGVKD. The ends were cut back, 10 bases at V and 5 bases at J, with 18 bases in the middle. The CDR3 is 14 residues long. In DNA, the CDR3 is TGTGCCACCGGGGAATTGGGGCGCGATCAGCCCCAGCATTTT. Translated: CATGELGRDQPQHF.

CDR3 residues: CASSYPRYTGELFF. CDR3 nucleotide sequence: TGTGCCAGCAGTTACCCCCGATACACCGGGGAGCTGTTTTTT. The chain joins TRBV6-2 or TRBV6-3 to TRBJ2-2; D ambiguous. Germline V gene sequence: CDR1 MNHEY, CDR2 SVGEGT. This CDR3 region has 14 residues. V lost 2 bases and J lost 3, with 7 bases in between.

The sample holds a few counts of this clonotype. CDR3 residues: CASRFSALLNEKLFF. CDR3 DNA sequence: TGTGCCAGCAGATTCTCAGCCCTATTGAATGAAAAACTGTTTTTT. The chain is built from TRBV28 and TRBJ1-4; D not certain. V lost 6 bases and J 5 bases, leaving 16 bases between the germline ends. The CDR3 runs 15 residues. Germline assignment: CDR1 MDHEN and CDR2 SYDVKM.

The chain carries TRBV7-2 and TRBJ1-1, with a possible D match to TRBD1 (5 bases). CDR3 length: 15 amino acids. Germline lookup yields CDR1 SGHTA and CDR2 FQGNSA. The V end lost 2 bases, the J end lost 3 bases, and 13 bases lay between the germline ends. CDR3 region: CASSLRLGEHTEAFF. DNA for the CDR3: TGTGCCAGCAGCTTAAGGTTAGGGGAACACACTGAAGCTTTCTTT.

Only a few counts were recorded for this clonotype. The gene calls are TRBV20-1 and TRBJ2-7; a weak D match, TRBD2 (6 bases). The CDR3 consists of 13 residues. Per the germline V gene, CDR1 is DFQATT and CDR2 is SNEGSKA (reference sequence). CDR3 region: CSSEEGGSYEQYF. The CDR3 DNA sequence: TGCAGCTCAGAGGAGGGCGGTTCCTACGAGCAGTACTTC.

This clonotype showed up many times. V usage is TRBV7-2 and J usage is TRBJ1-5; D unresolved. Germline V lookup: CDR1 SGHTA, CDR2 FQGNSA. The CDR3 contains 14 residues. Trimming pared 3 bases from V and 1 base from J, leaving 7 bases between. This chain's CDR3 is CASSFMVSNQPQHF. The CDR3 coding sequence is TGTGCCAGCAGCTTCATGGTCAGCAATCAGCCCCAGCATTTT.

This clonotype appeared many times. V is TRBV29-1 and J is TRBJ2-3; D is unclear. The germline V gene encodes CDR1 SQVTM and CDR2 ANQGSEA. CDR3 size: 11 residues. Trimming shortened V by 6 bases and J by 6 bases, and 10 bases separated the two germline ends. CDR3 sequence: CSVGPADTQYF. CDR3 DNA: TGCAGCGTGGGCCCGGCTGATACGCAGTATTTT.

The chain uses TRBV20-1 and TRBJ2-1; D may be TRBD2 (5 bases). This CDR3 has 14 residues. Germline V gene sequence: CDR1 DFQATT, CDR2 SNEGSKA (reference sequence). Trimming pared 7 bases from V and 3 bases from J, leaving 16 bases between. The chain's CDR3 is CSVSRTLVYNEQFF. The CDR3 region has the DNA TGCAGTGTCTCTCGGACTCTCGTCTACAATGAGCAGTTCTTC.